The clone carrying this TCR beta chain has more than one count but fewer than ten. This record comes from a study of T-cell reconstitution after alpha-beta-depleted transplantation in children. CDR1 and CDR2 (germline): DFQATT, SNEGSKA (reference sequence). The CDR3 has 15 residues. V shed 0 bases and J shed 4 bases, with 15 bases lying between them. Unique molecular identifiers tagged the TCRbeta library. TCRdb fed the PCR reads into MiXCR, producing one record per CDR3 protein. The table lists 440,000 or so distinct CDR3 sequences, about 40% of them singletons. The rearrangement uses TRBV20-1 and TRBJ1-2, with D possibly TRBD1 on 5 matching bases. The sequence came from a girl aged 2 to 9 with aplastic anemia, due to receive a stem cell transplant. Here the sequenced sample was PBMCs, taken before TCRalphabeta/CD19-depleted stem cell transplant. CDR3 region: CSARDGAGRVYGYTF. The CDR3 region has the DNA TGCAGTGCTAGAGATGGAGCAGGGAGAGTCTATGGCTACACCTTC.